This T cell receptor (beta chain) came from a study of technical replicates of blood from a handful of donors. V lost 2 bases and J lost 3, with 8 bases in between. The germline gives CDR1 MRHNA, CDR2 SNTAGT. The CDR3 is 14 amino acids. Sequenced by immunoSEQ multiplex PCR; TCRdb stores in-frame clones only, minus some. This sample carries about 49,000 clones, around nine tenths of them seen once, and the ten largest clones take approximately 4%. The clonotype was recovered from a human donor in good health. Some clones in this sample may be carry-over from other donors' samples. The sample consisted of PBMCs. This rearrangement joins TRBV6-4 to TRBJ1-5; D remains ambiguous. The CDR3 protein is CASSDEGFNQPQHF. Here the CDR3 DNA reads TGTGCCAGCAGTGACGAGGGATTCAATCAGCCCCAGCATTTT.